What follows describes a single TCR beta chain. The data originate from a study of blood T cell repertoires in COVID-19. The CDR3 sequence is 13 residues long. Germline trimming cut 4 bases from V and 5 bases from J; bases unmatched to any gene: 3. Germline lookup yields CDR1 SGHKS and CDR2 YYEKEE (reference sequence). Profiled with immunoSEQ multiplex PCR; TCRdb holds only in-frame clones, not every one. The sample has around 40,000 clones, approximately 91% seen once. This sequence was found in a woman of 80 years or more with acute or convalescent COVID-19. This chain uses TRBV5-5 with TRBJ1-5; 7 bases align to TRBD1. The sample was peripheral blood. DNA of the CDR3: TGTGCCAGCAGCCCAACAGGGGATCAGCCCCAGCATTTT. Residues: CASSPTGDQPQHF.